The source of this T cell receptor (beta chain) is a study of blood T cell repertoires in COVID-19. Study in general: PBMCs, B-cell-depleted T cells, or T cells provided the cDNA or gDNA that made up the material.

From germline, CDR1 is LNHDA and CDR2 SQIVND (reference sequence). V was clipped by 3 bases and J by 6 bases, with 12 bases between them. CDR3 length: 14 amino acids. Measured with immunoSEQ multiplex PCR; TCRdb has only the in-frame clones, and not every one. The sample gives roughly 350,000 clones, less than 85% of which show up once; roughly 3.6% is in the top ten. The chain recombines TRBV19 with TRBJ2-4; possible D gene TRBD1, 7 bases. The sequenced sample was peripheral blood. The clonotype was recovered from a young woman with acute or convalescent COVID-19. The CDR3 loop is CASSIAQGGNIQYF. In DNA, the CDR3 is TGTGCCAGTAGTATTGCCCAGGGGGGAAACATTCAGTACTTC.